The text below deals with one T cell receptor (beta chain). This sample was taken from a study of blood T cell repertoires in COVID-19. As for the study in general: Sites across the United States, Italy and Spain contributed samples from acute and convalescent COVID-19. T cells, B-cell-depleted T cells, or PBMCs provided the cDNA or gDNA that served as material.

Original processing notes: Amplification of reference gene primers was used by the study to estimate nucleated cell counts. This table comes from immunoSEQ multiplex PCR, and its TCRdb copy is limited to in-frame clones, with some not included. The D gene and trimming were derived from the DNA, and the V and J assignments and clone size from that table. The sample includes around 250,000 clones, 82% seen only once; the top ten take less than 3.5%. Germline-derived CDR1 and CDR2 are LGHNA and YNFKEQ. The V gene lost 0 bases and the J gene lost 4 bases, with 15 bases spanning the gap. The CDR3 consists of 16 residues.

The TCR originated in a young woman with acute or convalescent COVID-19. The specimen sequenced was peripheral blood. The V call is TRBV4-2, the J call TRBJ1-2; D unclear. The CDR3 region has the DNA TGTGCCAGCAGCCAAGAGGAGGGCCAGTTACGCTATGGCTACACCTTC. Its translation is CASSQEEGQLRYGYTF.